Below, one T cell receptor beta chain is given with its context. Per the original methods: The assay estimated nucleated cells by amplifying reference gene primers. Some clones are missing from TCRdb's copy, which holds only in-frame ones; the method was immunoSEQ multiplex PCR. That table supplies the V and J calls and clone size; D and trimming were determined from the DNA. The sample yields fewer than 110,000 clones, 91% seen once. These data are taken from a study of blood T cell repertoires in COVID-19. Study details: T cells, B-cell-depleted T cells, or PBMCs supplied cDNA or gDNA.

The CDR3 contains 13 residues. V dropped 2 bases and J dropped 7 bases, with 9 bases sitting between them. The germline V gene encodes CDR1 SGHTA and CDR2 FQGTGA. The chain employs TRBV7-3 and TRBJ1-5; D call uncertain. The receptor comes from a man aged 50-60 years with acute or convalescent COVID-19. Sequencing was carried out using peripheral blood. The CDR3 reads CASSLSVEQPQHF. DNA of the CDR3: TGTGCCAGCAGCTTATCGGTGGAGCAGCCCCAGCATTTT.